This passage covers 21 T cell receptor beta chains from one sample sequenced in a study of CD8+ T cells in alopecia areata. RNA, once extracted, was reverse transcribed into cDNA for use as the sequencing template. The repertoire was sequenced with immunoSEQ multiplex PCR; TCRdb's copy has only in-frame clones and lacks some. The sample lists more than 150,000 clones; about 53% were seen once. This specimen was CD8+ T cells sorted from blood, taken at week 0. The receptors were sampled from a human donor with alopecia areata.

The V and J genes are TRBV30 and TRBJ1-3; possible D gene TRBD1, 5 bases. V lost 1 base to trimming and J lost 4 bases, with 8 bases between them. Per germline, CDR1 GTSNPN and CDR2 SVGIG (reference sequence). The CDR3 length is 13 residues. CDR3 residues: CAWSGGFGNTIYF. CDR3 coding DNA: TGTGCCTGGAGTGGGGGGTTCGGAAACACCATATATTTT.

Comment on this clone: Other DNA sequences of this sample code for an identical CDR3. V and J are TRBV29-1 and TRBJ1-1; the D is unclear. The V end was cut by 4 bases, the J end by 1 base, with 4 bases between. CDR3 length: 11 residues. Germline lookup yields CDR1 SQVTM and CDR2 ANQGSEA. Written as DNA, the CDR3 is TGCAGCGTTGTAAGGAACACTGAAGCTTTCTTT. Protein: CSVVRNTEAFF.

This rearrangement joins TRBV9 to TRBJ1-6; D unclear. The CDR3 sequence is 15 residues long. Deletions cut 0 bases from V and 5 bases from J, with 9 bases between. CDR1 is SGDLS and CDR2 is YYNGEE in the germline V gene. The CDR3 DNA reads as TGTGCCAGCAGCGTAGCCGGGATAAATAATTCACCCCTCCACTTT. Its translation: CASSVAGINNSPLHF.

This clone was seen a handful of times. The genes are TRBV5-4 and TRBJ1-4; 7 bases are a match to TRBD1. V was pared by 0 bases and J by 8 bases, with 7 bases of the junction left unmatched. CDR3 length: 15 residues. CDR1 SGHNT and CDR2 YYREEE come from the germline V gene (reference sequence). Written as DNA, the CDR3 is TGTGCCAGCAGCTTGGGAGGGGGGACAGACGAAAAACTGTTTTTT. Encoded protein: CASSLGGGTDEKLFF.

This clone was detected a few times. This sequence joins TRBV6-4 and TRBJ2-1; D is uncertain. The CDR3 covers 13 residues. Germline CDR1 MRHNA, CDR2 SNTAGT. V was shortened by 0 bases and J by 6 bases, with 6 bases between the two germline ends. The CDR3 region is CASSDSWANEQFF. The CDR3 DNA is TGTGCCAGCAGTGACTCGTGGGCCAATGAGCAGTTCTTC.

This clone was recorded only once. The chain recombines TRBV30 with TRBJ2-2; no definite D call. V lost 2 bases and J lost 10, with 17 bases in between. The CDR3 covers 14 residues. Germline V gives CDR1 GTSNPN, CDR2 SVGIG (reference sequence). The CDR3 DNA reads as TGTGCCTGGAGTCCCAGTCGAATGATGTCGGAGCTGTTTTTT. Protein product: CAWSPSRMMSELFF.

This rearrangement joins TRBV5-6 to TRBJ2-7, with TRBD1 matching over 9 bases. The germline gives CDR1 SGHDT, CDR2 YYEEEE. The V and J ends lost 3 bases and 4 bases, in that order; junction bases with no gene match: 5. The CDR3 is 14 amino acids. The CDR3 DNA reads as TGTGCCAGCAGCTCCGGGACAGGGAGGTACGAGCAGTACTTC. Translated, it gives CASSSGTGRYEQYF.

In DNA form, the CDR3 reads TGCGCCAGCAGCCACGCCGGACTAGTCTACGAGCAGTACTTC. This sequence encodes CASSHAGLVYEQYF. The rearrangement uses TRBV4-1 and TRBJ2-7; 7 nucleotides match TRBD2. The J segment lost 3 bases and the V segment lost 3 bases, leaving 5 bases of the junction unmatched. The CDR3 is made up of 14 amino acids. CDR1 is MGHRA and CDR2 is YSYEKL in the germline V gene.

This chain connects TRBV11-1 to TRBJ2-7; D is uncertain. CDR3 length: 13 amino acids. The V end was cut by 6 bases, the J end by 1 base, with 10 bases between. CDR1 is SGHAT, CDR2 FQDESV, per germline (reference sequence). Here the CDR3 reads CASSYSGSYEQYF. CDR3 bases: TGTGCCAGCAGTTACAGTGGGTCCTACGAGCAGTACTTC. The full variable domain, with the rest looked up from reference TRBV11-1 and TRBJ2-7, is EAEVAQSPRYKITEKSQAVAFWCDPISGHATLYWYRQILGQGPELLVQFQDESVVDDSQLPKDRFSAERLKGVDSTLKIQPAELGDSAMYLCASSYSGSYEQYFGPGTRLTVT.

In DNA, the CDR3 is TGTGCCAGCAGCGTTGGACAGGGCTCCTACGAGCAGTACTTC. Protein product: CASSVGQGSYEQYF. This rearrangement joins TRBV2 to TRBJ2-7, with 8 bases fitting TRBD1. This CDR3 region has 14 residues. V shed 6 bases, J shed 0 bases, and the junction held 4 bases outside the gene matches. Germline CDR1 is SNHLY and CDR2 is FYNNEI.

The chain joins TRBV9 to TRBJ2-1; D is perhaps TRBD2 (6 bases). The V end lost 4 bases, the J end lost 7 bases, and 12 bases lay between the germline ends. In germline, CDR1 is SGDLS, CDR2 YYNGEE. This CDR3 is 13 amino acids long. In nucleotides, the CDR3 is TGTGCCAGCAGCCCGACTAGAGGGAATGAGCAGTTCTTC. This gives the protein CASSPTRGNEQFF.

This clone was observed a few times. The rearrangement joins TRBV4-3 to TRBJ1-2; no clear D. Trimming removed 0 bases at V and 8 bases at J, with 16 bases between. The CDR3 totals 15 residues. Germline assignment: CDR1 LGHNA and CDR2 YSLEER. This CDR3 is CASSQDLGLGQGYTF. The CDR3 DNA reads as TGCGCCAGCAGCCAAGATCTAGGACTAGGTCAGGGCTACACCTTC.

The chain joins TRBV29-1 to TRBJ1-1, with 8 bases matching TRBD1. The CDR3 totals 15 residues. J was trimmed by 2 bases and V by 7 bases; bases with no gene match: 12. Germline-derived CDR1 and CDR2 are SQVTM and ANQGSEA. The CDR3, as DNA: TGCAGCGCTCCAACGGGAGGACAGGGAAACACTGAAGCTTTCTTT. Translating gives CSAPTGGQGNTEAFF.

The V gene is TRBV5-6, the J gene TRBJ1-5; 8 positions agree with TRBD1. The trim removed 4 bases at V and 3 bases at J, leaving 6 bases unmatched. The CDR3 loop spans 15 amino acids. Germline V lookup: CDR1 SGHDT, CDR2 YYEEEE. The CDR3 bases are TGTGCCAGCAGCGTAGGACAGGGTATCAATCAGCCCCAGCATTTT. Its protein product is CASSVGQGINQPQHF. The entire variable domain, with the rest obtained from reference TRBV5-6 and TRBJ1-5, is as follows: DAGVTQSPTHLIKTRGQQVTLRCSPKSGHDTVSWYQQALGQGPQFIFQYYEEEERQRGNFPDRFSGHQFPNYSSELNVNALLLGDSALYLCASSVGQGINQPQHFGDGTRLSIL.

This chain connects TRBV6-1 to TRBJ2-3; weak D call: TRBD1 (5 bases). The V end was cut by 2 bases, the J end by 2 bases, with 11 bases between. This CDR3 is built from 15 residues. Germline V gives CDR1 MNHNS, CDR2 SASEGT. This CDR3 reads CASSELGRVTDTQYF. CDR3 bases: TGTGCCAGCAGTGAACTGGGCAGGGTCACAGATACGCAGTATTTT.

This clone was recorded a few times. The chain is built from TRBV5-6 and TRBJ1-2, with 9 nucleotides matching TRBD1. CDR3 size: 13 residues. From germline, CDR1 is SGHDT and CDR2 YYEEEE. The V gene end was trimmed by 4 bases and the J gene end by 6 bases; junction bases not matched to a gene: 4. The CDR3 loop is CASSPGQGHGYTF. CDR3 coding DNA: TGTGCCAGCAGCCCGGGACAGGGTCATGGCTACACCTTC. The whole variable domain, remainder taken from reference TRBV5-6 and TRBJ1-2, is DAGVTQSPTHLIKTRGQQVTLRCSPKSGHDTVSWYQQALGQGPQFIFQYYEEEERQRGNFPDRFSGHQFPNYSSELNVNALLLGDSALYLCASSPGQGHGYTFGSGTRLTVV.

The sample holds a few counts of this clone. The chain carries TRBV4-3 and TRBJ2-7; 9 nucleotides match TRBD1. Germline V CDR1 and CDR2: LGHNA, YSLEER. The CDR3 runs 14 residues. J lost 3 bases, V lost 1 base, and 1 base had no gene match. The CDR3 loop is CASSQGTGDYEQYF. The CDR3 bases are TGCGCCAGCAGCCAAGGGACAGGGGACTACGAGCAGTACTTC.

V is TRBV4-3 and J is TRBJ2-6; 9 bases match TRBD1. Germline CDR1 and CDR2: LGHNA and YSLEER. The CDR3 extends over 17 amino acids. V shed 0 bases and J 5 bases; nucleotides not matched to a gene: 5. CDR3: CASSQEAGTGRANVLTF. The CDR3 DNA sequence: TGCGCCAGCAGCCAAGAAGCCGGGACAGGGCGGGCCAACGTCCTGACTTTC.

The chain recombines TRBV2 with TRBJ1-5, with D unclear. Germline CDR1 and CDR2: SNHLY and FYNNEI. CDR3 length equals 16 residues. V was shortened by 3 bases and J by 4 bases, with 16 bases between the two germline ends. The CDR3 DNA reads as TGTGCCAGCAGTGAGCGGCAGGCACCATCAAATCAGCCCCAGCATTTT. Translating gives CASSERQAPSNQPQHF.

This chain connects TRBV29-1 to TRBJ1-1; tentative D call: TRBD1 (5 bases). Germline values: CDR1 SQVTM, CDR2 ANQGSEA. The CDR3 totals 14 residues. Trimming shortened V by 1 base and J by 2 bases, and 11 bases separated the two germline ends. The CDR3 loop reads CSVEGRDLNTEAFF. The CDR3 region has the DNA TGCAGCGTTGAAGGAAGGGACCTAAACACTGAAGCTTTCTTT.

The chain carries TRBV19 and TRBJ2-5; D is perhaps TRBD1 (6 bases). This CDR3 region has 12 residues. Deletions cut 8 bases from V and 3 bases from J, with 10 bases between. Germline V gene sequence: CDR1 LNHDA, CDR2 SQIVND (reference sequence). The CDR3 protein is CASGTGKETQYF. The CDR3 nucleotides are TGTGCCAGTGGAACAGGGAAAGAGACCCAGTACTTC.